One sample yielded the 24 T cell receptor beta chains listed below, sequenced in a study of blood T cell repertoires in COVID-19 (dated by TCRdb to about 2020). Libraries were built with the immunoSEQ multiplex PCR assay. Imported from immuneACCESS, the table was reduced by TCRdb to in-frame sequences with V and J called. These copies leave out some clones; in studies compared against another copy, an unresolved V gene accounts for under half, and the cause of the remainder is not known. The sample table records some 240,000 clones; approximately 84% of these occur just once. The top ten constitute approximately 6.6% of the sample. The material sequenced was PBMCs or T cells enriched from blood (not recorded which). The receptors originated from a woman between 50 and 59 years old who had been exposed to COVID-19.

The chain carries TRBV5-5 and TRBJ1-1; D is undetermined. Germline CDR1 reads SGHKS; CDR2 reads YYEKEE (reference sequence). V lost 0 bases, J lost 11 bases, and 14 bases lay in between. The CDR3 sequence is 13 residues long. CDR3 region: CASSLAGVMRAFF. DNA for the CDR3: TGTGCCAGCAGCTTGGCCGGGGTAATGAGGGCTTTCTTT.

The rearrangement uses TRBV19 and TRBJ1-1; 11 bases are a match to TRBD1. CDR3 length equals 17 residues. Germline V gene sequence: CDR1 LNHDA, CDR2 SQIVND (reference sequence). Trimming at V came to 6 bases and at J to 1 base, leaving 10 bases not matched to a gene. CDR3: CASSFNRDRGRNTEAFF. The CDR3 DNA follows: TGTGCCAGTAGCTTCAACCGGGACAGGGGGAGGAACACTGAAGCTTTCTTT.

The gene calls are TRBV21-1 and TRBJ2-2; the table's TRBD2 call for D was not verified on the DNA. TRBV21-1 is described as a pseudogene. The CDR3 consists of 16 residues. CDR3 in DNA: TGTGCCAGCAGGGACGTGAGAGGGATGTGCGGCGGGGAGCTGTTTTTT. It encodes CASRDVRGMCGGELFF.

This clone has only one observation. V gene TRBV7-9 combines with J gene TRBJ2-1; no reliable D call. CDR1 is SEHNR, CDR2 FQNEAQ, per germline (reference sequence). This CDR3 spans 13 amino acids. The V gene lost 1 base and the J gene lost 9 bases, with 10 bases spanning the gap. Written as DNA, the CDR3 is TGTGCCAGCAGCTTAGTTAATGGCGGTGAGCAGTTCTTC. It codes for CASSLVNGGEQFF.

The chain uses TRBV11-2 and TRBJ2-3, with a weak D call TRBD1 (6 bases). V was trimmed by 5 bases and J by 4 bases, leaving 13 bases between them. In germline, CDR1 is SGHAT, CDR2 FQNNGV. CDR3 length: 14 residues. In DNA form, the CDR3 reads TGTGCCAGCAGCCCTAAACAGGGAGCAGATACGCAGTATTTT. Translation gives CASSPKQGADTQYF.

The rearrangement joins TRBV6-5 to TRBJ1-2; the match to TRBD1 covers 7 bases. Germline loops: CDR1 MNHEY, CDR2 SVGAGI. The J segment lost 2 bases and the V segment lost 6 bases, leaving 3 bases of the junction unmatched. CDR3 length: 13 amino acids. This CDR3 is CASSKTGNYGYTF. CDR3 in DNA: TGTGCCAGCAGCAAGACAGGGAACTATGGCTACACCTTC.

V and J are TRBV30 and TRBJ1-1, with D possibly matching TRBD1 (5 bases). The CDR3 loop spans 14 amino acids. Germline-derived CDR1 and CDR2 are GTSNPN and SVGIG (reference sequence). The ends were cut back, 3 bases at V and 1 base at J, with 12 bases in the middle. CDR3 amino acids: CAWRPGTSNTEAFF. In DNA form, the CDR3 reads TGTGCCTGGAGACCTGGGACTTCGAACACTGAAGCTTTCTTT.

The V gene is TRBV5-5, the J gene TRBJ1-5; 8 bases map to TRBD1. The CDR3 sequence is 16 residues long. The germline CDR1 and CDR2 sequences are SGHKS and YYEKEE (reference sequence). V lost 3 bases to trimming and J lost 7 bases; unmatched junction nucleotides: 12. The CDR3 here is CASSWGTGASGQPQHF. The CDR3 nucleotides read TGTGCCAGCAGCTGGGGGACAGGAGCCTCGGGGCAGCCCCAGCATTTT.

The V call is TRBV2, the J call TRBJ2-3; 7 bases align to TRBD2. In germline, CDR1 is SNHLY, CDR2 FYNNEI. This CDR3 has 13 residues. The J segment lost 8 bases and the V segment lost 7 bases, leaving 9 bases of the junction unmatched. The CDR3: CASKGGSGGTQYF. In nucleotides, the CDR3 is TGTGCCAGCAAGGGCGGTTCGGGGGGTACGCAGTATTTT.

The rearrangement joins TRBV11-2 to TRBJ1-1, with D unresolved. The CDR3 length is 14 residues. V lost 3 bases and J lost 4, with 12 bases in between. CDR1 is SGHAT, CDR2 FQNNGV, per germline. DNA for the CDR3: TGTGCCAGCAGCTTCCAGTTTGGAGGCACTGAAGCTTTCTTT. Translated: CASSFQFGGTEAFF.

This chain uses TRBV5-5 with TRBJ2-3, with D perhaps TRBD2 (6 bases). The CDR3 is made up of 17 amino acids. Trimming removed 4 bases at V and 3 bases at J, with 21 bases between. Germline V CDR1 and CDR2: SGHKS, YYEKEE (reference sequence). Here the CDR3 DNA reads TGTGCCAGCAGCCCGGGGCGGGGCAGCGCCAGGACAGATACGCAGTATTTT. Its translation is CASSPGRGSARTDTQYF.

This chain connects TRBV20-1 to TRBJ2-7, with 7 bases identical to TRBD2. The CDR3 extends over 11 amino acids. V dropped 5 bases and J dropped 5; count of bases not matched to a gene: 3. From germline, CDR1 is DFQATT and CDR2 SNEGSKA (reference sequence). The DNA for the CDR3 is TGCAGTGCTCTAGCGGCCCACGAGCAGTACTTC. Amino acid sequence: CSALAAHEQYF.

This clone was observed a handful of times. V usage is TRBV7-8 and J usage is TRBJ1-2; D might be TRBD1 (5 bases). The V end lost 1 base, the J end lost 4 bases, and 10 bases lay between the germline ends. The CDR3 sequence is 14 residues long. Germline V gene lookup returns CDR1 SGHVS and CDR2 FQNEAQ. The CDR3 coding sequence is TGTGCCAGCAGCTTAGAGGGAAGGGGCTATGGCTACACCTTC. This translates into CASSLEGRGYGYTF.

The V gene is TRBV27, the J gene TRBJ1-6; perhaps TRBD1 as D (6 bases). Trimming cost V 5 bases and J 11 bases, with 19 bases left between them. The length of the CDR3 is 15 residues. CDR1 is MNHEY, CDR2 SMNVEV, per germline (reference sequence). The CDR3 coding sequence is TGTGCCAGCAGTCCTCTCCCCGCGGGGGCAGCACCCCTCCACTTT. It codes for CASSPLPAGAAPLHF.

The CDR3 nucleotides read TGTGCCAGCAGCAAGGGGACAGGATCCCCCTACGAGCAGTACTTC. Amino acids: CASSKGTGSPYEQYF. This chain connects TRBV5-4 to TRBJ2-7; 8 bases match TRBD1. Looked up from germline, CDR1 is SGHNT and CDR2 is YYREEE (reference sequence). This CDR3 has 15 residues. Trimming removed 4 bases from V and 2 bases from J; junction bases left unmatched: 8.

The table lists this clone with a count of one. This chain links TRBV6-5 with TRBJ1-4; D remains ambiguous. Trimming took 5 bases from V and 8 from J, leaving 18 bases between them. Germline CDR1 is MNHEY and CDR2 is SVGAGI. The CDR3 runs to 15 residues. The CDR3 DNA reads TGTGCCAGCAGTCGTCAACCCCGGACGGGGGAAAAACTGTTTTTT. Amino acids: CASSRQPRTGEKLFF.

The chain joins TRBV7-8 to TRBJ1-3; tentative D call: TRBD1 (5 bases). Germline lookup yields CDR1 SGHVS and CDR2 FQNEAQ. The CDR3 totals 16 residues. V was trimmed by 3 bases and J by 0 bases, leaving 12 bases between them. CDR3 in DNA: TGTGCCAGCAGCTTCCAGGGTCAAGGCTCTGGAAACACCATATATTTT. Translating gives CASSFQGQGSGNTIYF. Using reference TRBV7-8 and TRBJ1-3 for the parts outside the CDR3, the full variable domain is GAGVSQSPRYKVAKRGQDVALRCDPISGHVSLFWYQQALGQGPEFLTYFQNEAQLDKSGLPSDRFFAERPEGSVSTLKIQRTQQEDSAVYLCASSFQGQGSGNTIYFGEGSWLTVV.

The rearrangement joins TRBV3-1 (or the pseudogene TRBV3-2) to TRBJ1-1; D uncertain. V gave up 8 bases and J gave up 3 bases, with 13 bases separating them. The CDR3 loop spans 13 amino acids. Germline V CDR1 and CDR2: LGHDT, YNNKEL (reference sequence). The CDR3 DNA is TGTGCCAGCGCGGAGGGTATGGACACTGAAGCTTTCTTT. Residues: CASAEGMDTEAFF.

The sample holds one count of this clone. This chain connects TRBV5-6 to TRBJ1-5; the D is unclear. This CDR3 has 15 residues. V was cut by 0 bases and J by 5 bases, with 12 bases left in between. Germline assignment: CDR1 SGHDT and CDR2 YYEEEE. This chain's CDR3 is CASSLGAYADQPQHF. CDR3 DNA: TGTGCCAGCAGCTTGGGGGCCTATGCCGATCAGCCCCAGCATTTT.

The genes are TRBV6-5 and TRBJ1-1; no reliable D call. V was clipped by 0 bases and J by 3 bases, with 11 bases between them. The CDR3 has 15 amino acids. Germline V gene data show CDR1 as MNHEY and CDR2 as SVGAGI. The CDR3 bases are TGTGCCAGCAGTTACTCTAATCCCGGGGACACTGAAGCTTTCTTT. Amino acid sequence: CASSYSNPGDTEAFF.

The CDR3 reads CASSIDSGQGASVFF. The DNA of the CDR3 is TGTGCCAGTAGTATAGACTCGGGACAGGGGGCTTCGGTGTTCTTC. The V gene is TRBV19, the J gene TRBJ2-1; 12 bases align to TRBD1. After removal of 0 bases from V and 15 bases from J, the junction contained 9 bases not matched to a gene. The germline gives CDR1 LNHDA, CDR2 SQIVND (reference sequence). The CDR3 runs 15 residues.

This clone was seen a single time. V gene TRBV18 combines with J gene TRBJ1-1; 7 nucleotides agree with TRBD1. After removal of 2 bases from V and 1 base from J, the junction contained 1 base not matched to a gene. Germline CDR1 is KGHSH and CDR2 is LQKENI. The CDR3 extends over 14 amino acids. In nucleotides, the CDR3 is TGTGCCAGCTCACCAGCAGGGGGGAACACTGAAGCTTTCTTT. It codes for CASSPAGGNTEAFF.

The CDR3: CASSLRTGGYTF. The DNA of the CDR3 is TGTGCCAGCAGCTTAAGGACAGGCGGCTACACCTTC. The chain couples TRBV5-4 to TRBJ1-2; 7 bases map to TRBD1. Germline trimming cut 2 bases from V and 8 bases from J; bases unmatched to any gene: 3. This CDR3 has 12 amino acids. The V gene's germline CDR1 is SGHNT and CDR2 YYREEE (reference sequence).

The chain links TRBV19 to TRBJ1-1, with 7 bases that match TRBD1. The CDR3 is 14 amino acids. Germline loops: CDR1 LNHDA, CDR2 SQIVND (reference sequence). Trimming at V came to 0 bases and at J to 8 bases, leaving 6 bases not matched to a gene. This CDR3 is CASSIDSGQAEAFF. CDR3 DNA: TGTGCCAGTAGTATAGACTCCGGACAGGCCGAAGCTTTCTTT.